This paragraph reports one T cell receptor (beta chain). The antigen is unknown. This sample was taken from a study of cytomegalovirus exposure and HLA in healthy donors. This PCR relied on a set of 60 Vbeta primers and 13 Jbeta primers. Profiled with immunoSEQ multiplex PCR; TCRdb holds only in-frame clones, not every one. The sample consists of fewer than 90,000 clones, approximately 71% of them appearing once. Findings and caveats of the study: For cytomegalovirus status, the classifier reportedly gave diagnoses with high specificity and sensitivity.

Trimming shortened V by 7 bases and J by 12 bases, and 16 bases separated the two germline ends. From germline, CDR1 is MNHNY and CDR2 SVGAGI (reference sequence). The CDR3 extends over 12 amino acids. The sequence was obtained from a young man in good health and CMV-seronegative. The chain links TRBV6-6 to TRBJ2-1; TRBD2 might be the D (5 bases). The sequencing sample was made of PBMCs. CDR3 bases: TGTGCCAGCACCCTAGGGCGGGTTGGGCAGTTCTTC. Translation gives CASTLGRVGQFF.